Listed below are T cell receptor beta chains from one sample, sequenced in a study of cytomegalovirus exposure and HLA in healthy donors. Assay used: immunoSEQ multiplex PCR; TCRdb lists only in-frame clones, some missing. The table lists 150,000 to 200,000 clones, about 70% of them singletons. The material sequenced was PBMCs. All receptors derive from a woman aged 30 to 39 in good health and CMV-seronegative. Each CDR3 is given with its conserved first and last residue. A D gene is named only where the DNA matches it firmly. Size is stated for part of the rows, as once, few or many counts, or as a class when the clone is expanded.

TRBV7-9,14,few,TRBJ1-2,-,CASSMETVGYGYTF,TGTGCCAGCAGCATGGAGACAGTTGGGTATGGCTACACCTTC
TRBV9,14,-,TRBJ2-5,-,CASSPSLGPETQYF,TGTGCCAGCAGCCCCTCGTTGGGGCCGGAGACCCAGTACTTC
TRBV5-1,13,-,TRBJ2-1,-,CASSLATGNEQFF,TGCGCCAGCAGCTTGGCGACAGGTAATGAGCAGTTCTTC
TRBV7-9,15,-,TRBJ2-7,TRBD2,CASSPTSGGIYEQYF,TGTGCCAGCAGCCCGACTAGCGGGGGCATCTACGAGCAGTACTTC
TRBV5-1,13,once,TRBJ2-6,TRBD1,CATTGTGANVLTF,TGCGCCACGACAGGGACTGGGGCCAACGTCCTGACTTTC
TRBV7-9,14,-,TRBJ2-1,TRBD2,CASSHGLAGREQFF,TGTGCCAGCAGCCACGGACTAGCGGGGCGGGAGCAGTTCTTC
TRBV5-1,13,-,TRBJ2-7,-,CASSAVGGYEQYF,TGCGCCAGCAGCGCCGTGGGGGGCTACGAGCAGTACTTC
TRBV19,14,-,TRBJ2-1,-,CASISTGTYNEQFF,TGTGCCAGCATAAGTACGGGAACCTACAATGAGCAGTTCTTC
TRBV18,17,once,TRBJ1-3,TRBD1,CASSPGTGVFSGNTIYF,TGTGCCAGCTCACCCGGGACAGGGGTTTTCTCTGGAAACACCATATATTTT
TRBV27,14,once,TRBJ2-1,TRBD2,CASSFAGTNNEQFF,TGTGCCAGCAGTTTTGCCGGGACTAACAATGAGCAGTTCTTC
TRBV30,13,-,TRBJ2-7,TRBD2,CAWRLADYYEQYF,TGTGCCTGGAGGCTAGCGGATTACTACGAGCAGTACTTC
TRBV7-3,15,few,TRBJ2-5,TRBD2,CASSLGGGYQETQYF,TGTGCCAGCAGCTTAGGCGGGGGGTACCAAGAGACCCAGTACTTC
TRBV4-1,17,-,TRBJ1-3,TRBD1,CASSQEGTGRAGNTIYF,TGCGCCAGCAGCCAAGAAGGGACAGGGAGGGCTGGAAACACCATATATTTT
TRBV9,15,-,TRBJ2-3,-,CASSARGARTDTQYF,TGTGCCAGCAGCGCCCGGGGGGCCAGGACAGATACGCAGTATTTT
TRBV30,14,-,TRBJ1-4,TRBD1,CAWSKQGSNEKLFF,TGTGCCTGGAGTAAACAGGGGTCTAATGAAAAACTGTTTTTT
TRBV5-1,17,-,TRBJ2-2,TRBD2,CASSLVPSGSNTGELFF,TGCGCCAGCAGCTTGGTACCTAGCGGATCGAACACCGGGGAGCTGTTTTTT
TRBV19,12,-,TRBJ1-5,-,CASSTWPQPQHF,TGTGCCAGTAGTACGTGGCCTCAGCCCCAGCATTTT
TRBV30,15,-,TRBJ2-5,TRBD2,CAWRNSGIPQETQYF,TGTGCCTGGAGGAATAGCGGGATCCCCCAAGAGACCCAGTACTTC
TRBV18,15,-,TRBJ2-7,TRBD2,CASSLRLAGDYEQYF,TGTGCCAGCTCACTAAGACTAGCGGGAGACTACGAGCAGTACTTC
TRBV5-1,16,-,TRBJ2-1,TRBD2,CASSLVFSGGDILQFF,TGCGCCAGCAGCTTGGTGTTTAGCGGGGGGGATATTCTACAGTTCTTC
TRBV7-2,13,few,TRBJ1-2,-,CASSIRTGQDDTF,TGTGCCAGCAGCATACGAACTGGGCAGGATGACACCTTC
TRBV5-1,16,few,TRBJ2-7,TRBD1,CASSPVGRGSSYEQYF,TGCGCCAGCAGCCCGGTCGGCAGGGGGAGCTCCTACGAGCAGTACTTC
TRBV7-9,14,-,TRBJ1-2,TRBD1,CASSSGGTGGDYTF,TGTGCCAGCAGCTCAGGGGGGACAGGGGGGGACTACACCTTC
TRBV19,14,-,TRBJ1-5,-,CASSVGLGRQPQHF,TGTGCCAGTAGCGTCGGCCTGGGGAGGCAGCCCCAGCATTTT
TRBV4-1,17,few,TRBJ2-1,TRBD2,CASSQTLAGGAYNEQFF,TGCGCCAGCAGCCAAACACTAGCGGGGGGCGCTTACAATGAGCAGTTCTTC
TRBV5-4,15,-,TRBJ2-3,TRBD1,CASSQDRGPTDTQYF,TGTGCCAGCAGCCAGGACAGGGGGCCCACAGATACGCAGTATTTT
TRBV13,15,-,TRBJ2-7,TRBD2,CASSLVGRASYEQYF,TGTGCCAGCAGCTTAGTTGGGAGGGCCTCCTACGAGCAGTACTTC
TRBV6-5,13,once,TRBJ1-5,TRBD1,CASRTDRDQPQHF,TGTGCCAGCAGAACCGACAGGGATCAGCCCCAGCATTTT
TRBV10-3,14,-,TRBJ2-3,-,CAISTGQSTDTQYF,TGTGCCATCAGTACTGGACAGAGCACAGATACGCAGTATTTT